The 26 T cell receptor beta chains below come from one sample, sequenced in a study of shared clonotypes between healthy human individuals. Sequenced by immunoSEQ multiplex PCR; TCRdb stores in-frame clones only, minus some. The repertoire holds about 560,000 clones, with around 78% as singletons. Sample: PBMCs. The source of these receptors is a woman aged 40 to 55 in good health. Some clones in this sample may be carry-over from other donors' samples.

The chain uses TRBV11-2 and TRBJ2-6, with a tentative D call TRBD1 (5 bases). The V end lost 1 base, the J end lost 2 bases, and 9 bases lay between the germline ends. The CDR3 sequence is 16 residues long. In germline, CDR1 is SGHAT, CDR2 FQNNGV. As DNA, the CDR3 is TGTGCCAGCAGCTTAGTATTGGGGCCTGGGGCCAACGTCCTGACTTTC. It translates to CASSLVLGPGANVLTF. Drawing the rest from reference TRBV11-2 and TRBJ2-6, the complete variable domain is EAGVAQSPRYKIIEKRQSVAFWCNPISGHATLYWYQQILGQGPKLLIQFQNNGVVDDSQLPKDRFSAERLKGVDSTLKIQPAKLEDSAVYLCASSLVLGPGANVLTFGAGSRLTVL.

This sequence joins TRBV5-1 and TRBJ1-1; unclear D gene. Per germline, CDR1 SGHRS and CDR2 YFSETQ. The CDR3 length is 13 residues. V lost 7 bases, J lost 1 base, and 11 bases lay in between. CDR3 coding DNA: TGCGCCAGCCTGATAACACCGAACACTGAAGCTTTCTTT. Its protein product is CASLITPNTEAFF. The full variable domain, rest sourced from reference TRBV5-1 and TRBJ1-1, is KAGVTQTPRYLIKTRGQQVTLSCSPISGHRSVSWYQQTPGQGLQFLFEYFSETQRNKGNFPGRFSGRQFSNSRSEMNVSTLELGDSALYLCASLITPNTEAFFGQGTRLTVV.

This clone was recorded many times. The rearrangement joins TRBV27 to TRBJ1-3; D is undetermined. The CDR3 spans 14 residues. V dropped 2 bases and J dropped 4 bases, with 9 bases sitting between them. Germline V gene sequence: CDR1 MNHEY, CDR2 SMNVEV (reference sequence). CDR3 amino acids: CASSLRSGGNTIYF. In DNA, the CDR3 is TGTGCCAGCAGTTTAAGGTCGGGAGGAAACACCATATATTTT.

Turning to this clone: Other DNA sequences in this specimen translate into the identical CDR3. The rearrangement joins TRBV18 to TRBJ1-4; no clear D gene. The germline V and J ends were trimmed by 2 bases and 5 bases, with 6 bases remaining between them. The CDR3 contains 13 residues. Germline lookup yields CDR1 KGHSH and CDR2 LQKENI. The CDR3 sequence is CASSPDLNEKLFF. CDR3 sequence (DNA): TGTGCCAGCTCACCAGACCTGAATGAAAAACTGTTTTTT.

This sequence joins TRBV7-8 and TRBJ2-7, with TRBD1 matching 10 bases. The length of the CDR3 is 15 residues. V gave up 2 bases and J gave up 5 bases; unmatched junction bases: 6. CDR1 and CDR2 from the germline V gene are SGHVS and FQNEAQ. The CDR3: CASSLRGGQGDEQYF. The CDR3 DNA follows: TGTGCCAGCAGCTTAAGGGGCGGACAGGGGGACGAGCAGTACTTC. The variable domain in full, completed from reference TRBV7-8 and TRBJ2-7, reads GAGVSQSPRYKVAKRGQDVALRCDPISGHVSLFWYQQALGQGPEFLTYFQNEAQLDKSGLPSDRFFAERPEGSVSTLKIQRTQQEDSAVYLCASSLRGGQGDEQYFGPGTRLTVT.

On this clone itself: A single base is all that separates this from a far larger clone, so a read error is likely. The chain couples TRBV6-6 to TRBJ1-2; the D gene is possibly TRBD1 (5 bases). The germline gives CDR1 MNHNY, CDR2 SVGAGI (reference sequence). The CDR3 has 11 residues. CDR3 residues: CASTGGAGHTF. CDR3 coding DNA: TGTGCCAGTACGGGGGGAGCTGGCCACACCTTC.

The rearrangement joins TRBV5-4 to TRBJ1-2; 8 nucleotides line up with TRBD1. Germline CDR1 is SGHNT and CDR2 is YYREEE (reference sequence). The J segment lost 3 bases and the V segment lost 4 bases, leaving 5 bases of the junction unmatched. The CDR3 loop spans 14 amino acids. The CDR3 DNA reads TGTGCCAGCAGCCGAACGACAGGGGACTATGGCTACACCTTC. It translates to CASSRTTGDYGYTF.

The gene calls are TRBV6-6 and TRBJ2-3; 12 positions agree with TRBD2. CDR1 and CDR2 (germline): MNHNY, SVGAGI (reference sequence). V lost 4 bases, J lost 5 bases, and 4 bases stayed unmatched. The CDR3 extends over 15 amino acids. CDR3 DNA: TGTGCCAGCAGTTCCCTAGCGGGAGGGTTAGATACGCAGTATTTT. It encodes CASSSLAGGLDTQYF.

The V and J genes are TRBV30 and TRBJ1-3; no clear D. With 0 bases removed from V and 0 bases from J, the gap between germline ends came to 6 bases. This CDR3 contains 14 residues. CDR1 and CDR2 from the germline V gene are GTSNPN and SVGIG (reference sequence). CDR3 sequence: CAWSVKRSGNTIYF. DNA of the CDR3: TGTGCCTGGAGTGTCAAACGCTCTGGAAACACCATATATTTT. Looking up the rest from reference TRBV30 and TRBJ1-3 gives the full variable domain: SQTIHQWPATLVQPVGSPLSLECTVEGTSNPNLYWYRQAAGRGLQLLFYSVGIGQISSEVPQNLSASRPQDRQFILSSKKLLLSDSGFYLCAWSVKRSGNTIYFGEGSWLTVV.

The rearrangement uses TRBV11-1 and TRBJ2-7; 9 bases match TRBD2. Germline V CDR1 and CDR2: SGHAT, FQDESV (reference sequence). Trimming cost V 5 bases and J 7 bases; bases outside gene matches: 15. There are 16 residues in the CDR3. The CDR3 region is CASSPRASGIAGEQYF. The CDR3 DNA sequence: TGTGCCAGCAGCCCGCGTGCTAGCGGGATTGCGGGTGAGCAGTACTTC.

The chain uses TRBV7-3 and TRBJ2-3, with 12 bases lining up with TRBD1. The V gene end was trimmed by 3 bases and the J gene end by 8 bases; junction bases not matched to a gene: 3. CDR3 length equals 14 residues. In germline, CDR1 is SGHTA, CDR2 FQGTGA. The CDR3 DNA reads TGTGCCAGCAGCTTGGGACAGGGGGCTTTTACGCAGTATTTT. Encoded protein: CASSLGQGAFTQYF.

In its sample, this clone was seen a few times. Other DNA sequences of this sample code for an identical CDR3. V gene TRBV2 combines with J gene TRBJ1-2; D might be TRBD1 (5 bases). The CDR3 has 12 amino acids. Looked up from germline, CDR1 is SNHLY and CDR2 is FYNNEI. V lost 1 base and J 5 bases, leaving 5 bases between the germline ends. CDR3: CASSEGGYGYTF. CDR3 DNA sequence: TGTGCCAGCAGTGAAGGGGGGTATGGCTACACCTTC. The complete variable domain, with remaining parts taken from reference TRBV2 and TRBJ1-2, reads EPEVTQTPSHQVTQMGQEVILRCVPISNHLYFYWYRQILGQKVEFLVSFYNNEISEKSEIFDDQFSVERPDGSNFTLKIRSTKLEDSAMYFCASSEGGYGYTFGSGTRLTVV.

J is TRBJ2-7 and V is TRBV10-3, with 7 bases fitting TRBD2. Germline V gene lookup returns CDR1 ENHRY and CDR2 SYGVKD. CDR3 length equals 13 residues. The ends lost 9 bases at V and 3 bases at J; junction bases unmatched: 8. The CDR3 DNA reads TGTGCCATTGCGTCCCCTAGCGGCTACGAGCAGTACTTC. This sequence encodes CAIASPSGYEQYF.

V gene TRBV30 combines with J gene TRBJ1-5; D call uncertain. This CDR3 is 13 amino acids long. Trimming removed 0 bases from V and 6 bases from J, with 9 bases in between. The germline V gene has CDR1 GTSNPN and CDR2 SVGIG (reference sequence). CDR3 bases: TGTGCCTGGAGTGTTAGTTTTGGTCAGCCCCAGCATTTT. This gives the protein CAWSVSFGQPQHF. The full variable domain, rest sourced from reference TRBV30 and TRBJ1-5, is SQTIHQWPATLVQPVGSPLSLECTVEGTSNPNLYWYRQAAGRGLQLLFYSVGIGQISSEVPQNLSASRPQDRQFILSSKKLLLSDSGFYLCAWSVSFGQPQHFGDGTRLSIL.

Note on this clone: A read error may account for a junction end that differs from germline. The chain joins TRBV19 to TRBJ2-7; D is perhaps TRBD1 or TRBD2 (5 bases each). CDR3 length equals 15 residues. The germline gives CDR1 LNHDA, CDR2 SQIVND (reference sequence). The CDR3 sequence: CASSTAGSPSHEQYF. The CDR3 nucleotides read TGTGCCAGTAGTACCGCAGGGAGCCCCTCCCACGAGCAGTACTTC.

This clone was seen more than once but under ten times. This sample includes further DNA sequences coding for the same CDR3. The chain recombines TRBV29-1 with TRBJ2-1, with a possible D match to TRBD1 (7 bases). V was pared by 4 bases and J by 7 bases, with 20 bases between. Germline V gene lookup returns CDR1 SQVTM and CDR2 ANQGSEA. The CDR3 spans 15 residues. The CDR3 region has the DNA TGCAGCGTTGCCCGGAGGGGGCTGGGTCTGAATGAGCAGTTCTTC. It encodes CSVARRGLGLNEQFF.

V and J are TRBV5-1 and TRBJ2-7; 9 nucleotides align to TRBD2. There are 16 residues in the CDR3. With V trimmed by 1 base and J by 5 bases, 10 bases remained unmatched. The germline gives CDR1 SGHRS, CDR2 YFSETQ. CDR3 residues: CASSLLVASGTHEQYF. CDR3 sequence (DNA): TGCGCCAGCAGCTTGTTAGTGGCTAGCGGGACCCACGAGCAGTACTTC.

This clone occurred a few times. V is TRBV18 and J is TRBJ2-7, with 9 bases that match TRBD2. The CDR3 is 15 amino acids. After removal of 0 bases from V and 6 bases from J, the junction contained 6 bases not matched to a gene. CDR1 is KGHSH, CDR2 LQKENI, per germline. The CDR3 sequence: CASSPPGSGRAEQYF. CDR3 bases: TGTGCCAGCTCACCACCGGGTAGCGGGAGAGCCGAGCAGTACTTC.

This sequence joins TRBV5-4 and TRBJ2-5; 12 bases match TRBD2. The CDR3 totals 16 residues. After removal of 5 bases from V and 2 bases from J, the junction contained 7 bases not matched to a gene. Germline V CDR1 and CDR2: SGHNT, YYREEE (reference sequence). This CDR3 is CASRRGLAGDQETQYF. The DNA for the CDR3 is TGTGCCAGCAGGAGGGGACTAGCGGGTGATCAAGAGACCCAGTACTTC.

V usage is TRBV7-9 and J usage is TRBJ2-7; no definite D call. The CDR3 runs 14 residues. V was trimmed by 1 base and J by 0 bases, leaving 7 bases between them. Germline CDR1 SEHNR, CDR2 FQNEAQ (reference sequence). CDR3 sequence reads: CASSLDDASYEQYF. CDR3 DNA: TGTGCCAGCAGCTTAGACGACGCCTCCTACGAGCAGTACTTC.

At least ten counts were recorded for this clone. This chain connects TRBV28 to TRBJ1-2; no firm D call. This CDR3 spans 12 amino acids. Germline lookup yields CDR1 MDHEN and CDR2 SYDVKM. CDR3 sequence (DNA): TGTGCAGCGGGCAATGTTAACTATGGCTACACCTTC. It encodes CAAGNVNYGYTF.

In this sample, this clone turned up a few times. The rearrangement joins TRBV2 to TRBJ2-4; D is possibly TRBD1 or TRBD2 (5 bases each). The CDR3 loop spans 17 amino acids. Trimming removed 6 bases from V and 0 bases from J, with 18 bases in between. Germline V gene lookup returns CDR1 SNHLY and CDR2 FYNNEI. CDR3 in amino acids: CASSLQAYGVAKNIQYF. The CDR3 nucleotides are TGTGCCAGCAGCCTACAGGCCTACGGGGTAGCCAAAAACATTCAGTACTTC.

This clone was seen only a few times. The gene calls are TRBV4-2 and TRBJ1-1; tentative D call: TRBD1 (6 bases). Germline-derived CDR1 and CDR2 are LGHNA and YNFKEQ. V was cut by 1 base and J by 8 bases, with 11 bases left in between. This CDR3 spans 13 amino acids. CDR3 sequence reads: CASSQGRQDEAFF. The CDR3 DNA reads as TGTGCCAGCAGCCAAGGAAGACAGGACGAAGCTTTCTTT.

The chain joins TRBV7-3 to TRBJ2-7; TRBD2 might be the D (6 bases). Germline CDR1 reads SGHTA; CDR2 reads FQGTGA. V gave up 1 base and J gave up 0 bases, with 7 bases separating them. This CDR3 is 14 amino acids long. This CDR3 is CASSLNSGSYEQYF. The CDR3 nucleotides read TGTGCCAGCAGCTTAAATAGCGGCTCCTACGAGCAGTACTTC.

Turning to this clone: The likely explanation is a read error, given a far larger clone one base away. The chain joins TRBV28 to TRBJ2-7, with D unresolved. Germline assignment: CDR1 MDHEN and CDR2 SYDVKM. The CDR3 length is 16 residues. Trimming stripped 5 bases from V and 8 bases from J, with 25 bases between. The CDR3 loop is CASSDPGHTPFYKQYF. The CDR3 nucleotides read TGTGCCAGCAGTGACCCTGGGCACACTCCGTTTTACAAGCAGTACTTC.

A word on this clone: This likely reflects a read error, since a far larger clone is one base away. The chain couples TRBV28 to TRBJ1-5; TRBD1 agrees at 11 bases. The tail of the sequence fits TRBJ2-3 better, so the J call may be wrong. The V gene's germline CDR1 is MDHEN and CDR2 SYDVKM. The CDR3 runs to 15 residues. The CDR3 DNA reads as TGTGCCAGCAGTTCTCGGACAGGGGGCATTCAGCCCCAGTATTTT. Residues: CASSSRTGGIQPQYF.